This record covers a single T cell receptor (beta chain). The sample is drawn from a study of blood T cell repertoires in COVID-19. Overall study context: Material from acute and convalescent COVID-19 was sourced from the United States, Italy and Spain. The analysed material was cDNA or gDNA that came from T cells, B-cell-depleted T cells, or PBMCs.

The length of the CDR3 is 17 residues. V was cut by 3 bases and J by 0 bases, with 12 bases left in between. In germline, CDR1 is SGHTA, CDR2 FQGNSA. Allocation to cohorts depended on clinical history reported by the participants. In the source study's methods: Estimation of nucleated cell counts relied on the amplification of reference gene primers. Clones were read by immunoSEQ multiplex PCR, and TCRdb kept only the in-frame ones, dropping some. The DNA gave D and trimming, while V, J and clone size come from that table. This table has 250,000 or so clones, roughly 88% appearing once. Sequencing was done on a sample of PBMCs or T cells enriched from blood (not recorded which). The V call is TRBV7-2, the J call TRBJ2-6; a weak D match, TRBD1 (6 bases). This sequence originates from a woman aged 45-60 years who had recovered from COVID-19. CDR3 nucleotides: TGTGCCAGCAGCTTGACAGGAGACTACTCTGGGGCCAACGTCCTGACTTTC. Its protein is CASSLTGDYSGANVLTF.